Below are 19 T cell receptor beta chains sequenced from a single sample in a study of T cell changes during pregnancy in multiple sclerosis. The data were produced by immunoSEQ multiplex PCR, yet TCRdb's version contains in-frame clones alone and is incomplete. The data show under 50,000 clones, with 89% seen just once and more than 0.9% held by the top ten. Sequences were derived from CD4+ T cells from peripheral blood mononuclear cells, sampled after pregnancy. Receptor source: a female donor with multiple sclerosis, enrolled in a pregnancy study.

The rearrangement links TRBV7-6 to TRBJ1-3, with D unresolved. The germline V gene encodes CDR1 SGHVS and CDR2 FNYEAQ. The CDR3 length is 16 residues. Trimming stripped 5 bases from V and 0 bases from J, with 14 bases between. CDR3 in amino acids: CASSANPGNSGNTIYF. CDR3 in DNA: TGTGCCAGCAGCGCTAATCCCGGGAACTCTGGAAACACCATATATTTT.

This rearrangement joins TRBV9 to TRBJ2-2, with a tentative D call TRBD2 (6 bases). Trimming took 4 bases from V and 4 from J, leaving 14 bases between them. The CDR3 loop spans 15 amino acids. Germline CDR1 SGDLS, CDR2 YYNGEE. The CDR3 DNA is TGTGCCAGCAGCCCAACGACTAGTCCCACCGGGGAGCTGTTTTTT. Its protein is CASSPTTSPTGELFF.

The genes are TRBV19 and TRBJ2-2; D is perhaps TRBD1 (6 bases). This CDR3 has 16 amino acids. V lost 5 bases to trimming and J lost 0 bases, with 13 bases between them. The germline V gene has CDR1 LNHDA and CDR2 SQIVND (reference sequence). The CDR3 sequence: CASSVRGTANTGELFF. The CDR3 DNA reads TGTGCCAGTAGTGTAAGGGGGACGGCGAACACCGGGGAGCTGTTTTTT.

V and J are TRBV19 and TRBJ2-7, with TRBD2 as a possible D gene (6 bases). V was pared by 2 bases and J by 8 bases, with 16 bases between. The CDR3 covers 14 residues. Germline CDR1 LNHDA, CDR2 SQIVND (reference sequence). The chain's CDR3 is CASSITGGKGKQYF. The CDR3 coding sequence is TGTGCCAGTAGTATAACTGGGGGGAAGGGGAAGCAGTACTTC.

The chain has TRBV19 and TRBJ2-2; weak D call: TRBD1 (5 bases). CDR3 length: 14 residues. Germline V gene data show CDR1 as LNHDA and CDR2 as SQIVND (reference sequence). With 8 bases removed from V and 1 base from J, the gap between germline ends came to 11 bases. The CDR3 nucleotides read TGTGCCAGTCAGTATGACAGGAACACCGGGGAGCTGTTTTTT. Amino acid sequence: CASQYDRNTGELFF.

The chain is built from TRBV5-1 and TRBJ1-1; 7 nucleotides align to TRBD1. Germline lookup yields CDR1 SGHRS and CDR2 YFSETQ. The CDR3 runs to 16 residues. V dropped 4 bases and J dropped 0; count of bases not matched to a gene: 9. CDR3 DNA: TGCGCCAGCAGCGAAGGATTGACAGGGATGAACACTGAAGCTTTCTTT. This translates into CASSEGLTGMNTEAFF.

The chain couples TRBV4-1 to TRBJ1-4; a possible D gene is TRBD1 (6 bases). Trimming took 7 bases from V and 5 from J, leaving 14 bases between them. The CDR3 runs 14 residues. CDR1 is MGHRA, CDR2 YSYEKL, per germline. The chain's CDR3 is CASTRVGGNEKLFF. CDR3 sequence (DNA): TGCGCCAGCACCCGGGTAGGGGGAAATGAAAAACTGTTTTTT.

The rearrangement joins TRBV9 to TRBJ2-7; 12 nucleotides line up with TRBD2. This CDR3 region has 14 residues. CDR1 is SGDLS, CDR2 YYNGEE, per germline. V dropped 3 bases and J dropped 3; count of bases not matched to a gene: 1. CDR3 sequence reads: CASSGLAGVYEQYF. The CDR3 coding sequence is TGTGCCAGCAGCGGACTAGCGGGAGTCTACGAGCAGTACTTC.

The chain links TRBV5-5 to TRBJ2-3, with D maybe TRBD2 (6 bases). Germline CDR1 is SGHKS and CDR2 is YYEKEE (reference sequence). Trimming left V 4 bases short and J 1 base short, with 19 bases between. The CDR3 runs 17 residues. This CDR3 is CASSLGGTRSGTDTQYF. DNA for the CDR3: TGTGCCAGCAGCCTGGGGGGTACTAGGAGTGGCACAGATACGCAGTATTTT.

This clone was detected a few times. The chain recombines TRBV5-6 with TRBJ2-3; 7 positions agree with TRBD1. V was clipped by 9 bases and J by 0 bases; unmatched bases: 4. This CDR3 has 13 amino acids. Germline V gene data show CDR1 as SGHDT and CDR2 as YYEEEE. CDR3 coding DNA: TGTGCCACATCGACAGGGAGCACAGATACGCAGTATTTT. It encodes CATSTGSTDTQYF.

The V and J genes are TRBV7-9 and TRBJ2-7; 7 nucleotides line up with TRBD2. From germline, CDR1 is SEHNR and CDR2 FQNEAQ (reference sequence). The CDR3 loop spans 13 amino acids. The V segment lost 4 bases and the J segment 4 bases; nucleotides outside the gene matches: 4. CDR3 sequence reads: CASSSPGGYEQYF. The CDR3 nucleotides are TGTGCCAGCAGCTCCCCGGGGGGATACGAGCAGTACTTC.

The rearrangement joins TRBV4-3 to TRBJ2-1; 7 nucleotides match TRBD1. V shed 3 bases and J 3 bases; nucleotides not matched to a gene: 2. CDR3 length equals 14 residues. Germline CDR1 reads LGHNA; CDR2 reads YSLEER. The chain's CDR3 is CASSHRQGYNEQFF. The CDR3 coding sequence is TGCGCCAGCAGCCACCGACAGGGCTACAATGAGCAGTTCTTC.

DNA of the CDR3: TGTGCCAGCAGACAAGAAAACTACGAGCAGTACTTC. Its protein is CASRQENYEQYF. The genes are TRBV7-9 and TRBJ2-7, with D uncertain. The CDR3 consists of 12 residues. Germline V gives CDR1 SEHNR, CDR2 FQNEAQ (reference sequence). V lost 6 bases to trimming and J lost 3 bases, with 9 bases between them.

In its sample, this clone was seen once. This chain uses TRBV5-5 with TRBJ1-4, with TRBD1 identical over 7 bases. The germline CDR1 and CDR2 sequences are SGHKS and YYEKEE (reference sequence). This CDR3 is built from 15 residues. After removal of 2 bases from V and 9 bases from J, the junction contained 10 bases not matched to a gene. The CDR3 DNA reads TGTGCCAGCAGCTTAGAACAGGGGTTAACTCAAAAACTGTTTTTT. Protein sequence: CASSLEQGLTQKLFF. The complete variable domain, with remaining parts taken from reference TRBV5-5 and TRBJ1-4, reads DAGVTQSPTHLIKTRGQQVTLRCSPISGHKSVSWYQQVLGQGPQFIFQYYEKEERGRGNFPDRFSARQFPNYSSELNVNALLLGDSALYLCASSLEQGLTQKLFFGSGTQLSVL.

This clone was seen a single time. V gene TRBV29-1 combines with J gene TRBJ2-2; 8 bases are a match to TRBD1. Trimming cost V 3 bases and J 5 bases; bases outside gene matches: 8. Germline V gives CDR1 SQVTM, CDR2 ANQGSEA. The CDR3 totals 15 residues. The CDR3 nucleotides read TGCAGCGTTGACAGGGGGCAAGGAGGGACCGGGGAGCTGTTTTTT. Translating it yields CSVDRGQGGTGELFF.

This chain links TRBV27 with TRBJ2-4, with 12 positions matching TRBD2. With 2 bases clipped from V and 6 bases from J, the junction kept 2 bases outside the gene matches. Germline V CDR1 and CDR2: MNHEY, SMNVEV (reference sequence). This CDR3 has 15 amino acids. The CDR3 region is CASSLLAGGGNIQYF. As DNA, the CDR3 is TGTGCCAGCAGTTTACTAGCGGGAGGGGGAAACATTCAGTACTTC.

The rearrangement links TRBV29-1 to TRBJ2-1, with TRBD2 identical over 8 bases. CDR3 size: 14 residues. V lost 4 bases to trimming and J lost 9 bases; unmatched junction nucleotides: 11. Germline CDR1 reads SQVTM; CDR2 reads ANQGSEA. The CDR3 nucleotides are TGCAGCGTTGTTAGAGGGACTAGTGACGGTGAGCAGTTCTTC. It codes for CSVVRGTSDGEQFF.

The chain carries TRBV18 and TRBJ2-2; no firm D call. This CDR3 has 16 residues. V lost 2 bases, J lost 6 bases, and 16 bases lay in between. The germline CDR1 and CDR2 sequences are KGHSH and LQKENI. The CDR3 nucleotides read TGTGCCAGCTCACCATCGACTTCCCCGGTCGCCGGGGAGCTGTTTTTT. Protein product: CASSPSTSPVAGELFF.

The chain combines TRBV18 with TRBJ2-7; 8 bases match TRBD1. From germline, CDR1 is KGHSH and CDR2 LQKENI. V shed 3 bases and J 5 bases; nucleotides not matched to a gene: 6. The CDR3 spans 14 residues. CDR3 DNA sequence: TGTGCCAGCTCACCCCTAGGACAGGGTGACGAGCAGTACTTC. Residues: CASSPLGQGDEQYF.